The 23 T cell receptor beta chains presented below share a single source sample, sequenced in a study of vaccination effects on CD4 cells after COVID-19 (dated by TCRdb to the early 2020s). The library was made by the immunoSEQ multiplex PCR assay. This immuneACCESS table, as held by TCRdb, lists in-frame sequences with V and J called but not all clones. Of the missing ones, under half trace to an unresolved V gene in checked studies; the others have no known cause. This sample lists around 28,000 clones; around 79% were detected once. The ten largest clones represent roughly a fifth of the sample. In the ViraFEST assay, PBMC were stimulated with viral peptide pools, and antigen-specific CD4+ T cell clonotypes were then identified by expansion using TCR sequencing. After about 10 days of culture, CD4+ T cells were isolated with the EasySep CD4+ T cell isolation kit. PCR-confirmed SARS-CoV-2 infection had occurred in convalescent patients between March and December 2020, before the Alpha, Beta and Delta variants emerged in the United States.

These receptors lack a known antigen. The source was CD4+ T cells from PBMCs cultured with HCoV-NL63 spike peptides, collected before COVID-19 vaccination. The cell subset or site tag for this specimen amounts to: HCoV-NL63 spike overlapping peptide pool stimulation. These receptors were taken from a human donor who had a prior SARS-CoV-2 infection.

This clone has a handful of counts. This rearrangement joins TRBV6-5 to TRBJ1-6, with 9 nucleotides matching TRBD1. Germline lookup yields CDR1 MNHEY and CDR2 SVGAGI. The CDR3 length is 14 residues. The junction had 6 bases not matched to a gene; V was cut back by 8 bases and J by 7 bases. CDR3 nucleotides: TGTGCCAGCCGCCGGGACAGGGCAAATTCACCCCTCCACTTT. It yields the protein CASRRDRANSPLHF.

The rearrangement joins TRBV2 to TRBJ2-7; 7 positions match TRBD2. The CDR3 contains 12 residues. J was trimmed by 4 bases and V by 8 bases; bases with no gene match: 5. CDR1 and CDR2 from the germline V gene are SNHLY and FYNNEI. CDR3 loop: CASGGSSYEQYF. The CDR3 coding sequence is TGTGCCAGCGGCGGGAGTTCATACGAGCAGTACTTC.

CDR3 sequence reads: CASSGGQGREAFF. As DNA, the CDR3 is TGTGCCAGCAGTGGGGGACAGGGCCGAGAAGCTTTCTTT. The V gene is TRBV12-3 or TRBV12-4, the J gene TRBJ1-1; 9 bases align to TRBD1. The CDR3 has 13 residues. Trimming removed 5 bases from V and 8 bases from J; junction bases left unmatched: 6.

Comment on this clone: This same CDR3 is encoded by further DNA sequences in the sample. V is TRBV5-4 and J is TRBJ2-3; TRBD2 might be the D (6 bases). Germline V gene data show CDR1 as SGHNT and CDR2 as YYREEE (reference sequence). The CDR3 runs 16 residues. The V end lost 3 bases, the J end lost 0 bases, and 14 bases lay between the germline ends. The chain's CDR3 is CASSWGAGTSTDTQYF. CDR3 sequence (DNA): TGTGCCAGCAGCTGGGGTGCGGGGACTAGCACAGATACGCAGTATTTT.

The chain couples TRBV25-1 to TRBJ1-6, with D tentatively TRBD1 (5 bases). CDR3 length equals 14 residues. The ends were cut back, 5 bases at V and 7 bases at J, with 12 bases in the middle. Germline CDR1 and CDR2: MGHDK and SYGVNS. The CDR3 here is CASSQPGTNSPLHF. In DNA form, the CDR3 reads TGTGCCAGCAGTCAGCCGGGGACGAATTCACCCCTCCACTTT.

In its sample, this clone was seen a few times. The chain couples TRBV7-9 to TRBJ2-3; possible D gene TRBD2, 6 bases. Trimming stripped 2 bases from V and 0 bases from J, with 12 bases between. CDR1 is SEHNR and CDR2 is FQNEAQ in the germline V gene (reference sequence). This CDR3 is 16 amino acids long. The chain's CDR3 is CASSLYRSGSTDTQYF. CDR3 nucleotide sequence: TGTGCCAGCAGCTTATATAGGAGCGGGAGCACAGATACGCAGTATTTT.

The chain recombines TRBV9 with TRBJ2-1; 8 bases align to TRBD2. Per germline, CDR1 SGDLS and CDR2 YYNGEE. CDR3 length equals 15 residues. V dropped 4 bases and J dropped 4; count of bases not matched to a gene: 7. The CDR3 sequence is CASSTTGGRYNEQFF. CDR3 bases: TGTGCCAGCAGCACAACGGGGGGGCGTTACAATGAGCAGTTCTTC.

The rearrangement joins TRBV19 to TRBJ1-5; D gene uncertain. CDR1 and CDR2 (germline): LNHDA, SQIVND (reference sequence). V was pared by 3 bases and J by 4 bases, with 13 bases between. CDR3 length: 15 residues. The CDR3 sequence: CASSIRRLGNQPQHF. As DNA, the CDR3 is TGTGCCAGTAGTATTCGAAGATTGGGGAATCAGCCCCAGCATTTT.

This clone qualifies as medium-sized. This rearrangement joins TRBV7-6 to TRBJ2-1; D gene unclear. The CDR3 is 15 amino acids. V shed 4 bases and J shed 0 bases, with 10 bases lying between them. The germline CDR1 and CDR2 sequences are SGHVS and FNYEAQ. The CDR3 sequence: CASSSQVNSYNEQFF. CDR3 nucleotides: TGTGCCAGCAGCTCGCAGGTAAACTCCTACAATGAGCAGTTCTTC.

The V and J genes are TRBV10-3 and TRBJ1-3; 10 bases are shared with TRBD1. The junction had 2 bases not matched to a gene; V was cut back by 3 bases and J by 3 bases. From germline, CDR1 is ENHRY and CDR2 SYGVKD. CDR3 length: 15 residues. In DNA form, the CDR3 reads TGTGCCATCAGTGATGGGACAGGGGTTGGAAACACCATATATTTT. Its protein product is CAISDGTGVGNTIYF.

The chain is built from TRBV5-6 and TRBJ2-1; possibly TRBD1 or TRBD2 for D (7 bases each). V shed 4 bases and J shed 8 bases, with 22 bases lying between them. This CDR3 spans 16 amino acids. The germline V gene encodes CDR1 SGHDT and CDR2 YYEEEE. The CDR3 sequence is CASSAIIQGEGDEQFF. CDR3 coding DNA: TGTGCCAGCAGCGCCATAATCCAGGGGGAGGGCGATGAGCAGTTCTTC.

The chain joins TRBV3-1 (or the pseudogene TRBV3-2) to TRBJ1-4; the D gene is possibly TRBD1 (6 bases). The CDR3 runs to 13 residues. The V gene's germline CDR1 is LGHDT and CDR2 YNNKEL (reference sequence). Deletions cut 4 bases from V and 9 bases from J, with 12 bases between. CDR3 in amino acids: CASSPEGGKKLFF. The DNA of the CDR3 is TGTGCCAGCAGCCCGGAGGGGGGAAAAAAACTGTTTTTT.

This clone was found once. This chain links TRBV12-3 or TRBV12-4 with TRBJ1-5; no definite D call. Trimming left V 10 bases short and J 3 bases short, with 10 bases between. This CDR3 has 12 residues. The DNA of the CDR3 is TGTGCCACCGCGGGGAACAATCAGCCCCAGCATTTT. Protein product: CATAGNNQPQHF.

This clone was picked up one time. The V and J genes are TRBV5-1 and TRBJ2-5, with 7 bases identical to TRBD1. Germline loops: CDR1 SGHRS, CDR2 YFSETQ. There are 15 residues in the CDR3. V shed 4 bases, J shed 4 bases, and the junction held 10 bases outside the gene matches. In nucleotides, the CDR3 is TGCGCCAGCAGCCTATCCAGGGGGTTAGGAGAGACCCAGTACTTC. It translates to CASSLSRGLGETQYF.

The sample holds one count of this clone. The chain recombines TRBV5-4 with TRBJ2-2; unclear D gene. The CDR3 is 14 amino acids. Germline V gene sequence: CDR1 SGHNT, CDR2 YYREEE (reference sequence). V was trimmed by 4 bases and J by 3 bases, leaving 10 bases between them. The CDR3: CASSPDLDTGELFF. DNA of the CDR3: TGTGCCAGCAGCCCGGACCTAGACACCGGGGAGCTGTTTTTT.

The chain links TRBV19 to TRBJ2-5; the match to TRBD2 covers 7 bases. The CDR3 is 14 amino acids. The trim removed 1 base at V and 4 bases at J, leaving 3 bases unmatched. CDR1 is LNHDA and CDR2 is SQIVND in the germline V gene (reference sequence). CDR3 protein: CASSIVASGETQYF. As DNA, the CDR3 is TGTGCCAGTAGTATAGTTGCTAGCGGAGAGACCCAGTACTTC.

The chain links TRBV19 to TRBJ2-7; possibly TRBD1 for D (6 bases). Germline lookup yields CDR1 LNHDA and CDR2 SQIVND (reference sequence). Trimming left V 7 bases short and J 5 bases short, with 27 bases between. The CDR3 is made up of 17 amino acids. CDR3 region: CASKPAGAAGTVNEQYF. DNA for the CDR3: TGTGCCAGTAAACCGGCAGGGGCCGCCGGTACGGTGAACGAGCAGTACTTC.

The J gene is TRBJ1-4, the V gene TRBV6-1, with a tentative D call TRBD1 (5 bases). Per the germline V gene, CDR1 is MNHNS and CDR2 is SASEGT. This CDR3 region has 15 residues. Trimming took 2 bases from V and 1 from J, leaving 8 bases between them. CDR3 in DNA: TGTGCCAGCAGTGAACAAGACAGAACTAATGAAAAACTGTTTTTT. Amino acid sequence: CASSEQDRTNEKLFF.

This chain links TRBV27 with TRBJ2-1, with TRBD2 matching over 8 bases. V was clipped by 1 base and J by 0 bases; unmatched bases: 2. The CDR3 extends over 16 amino acids. From germline, CDR1 is MNHEY and CDR2 SMNVEV (reference sequence). Written as DNA, the CDR3 is TGTGCCAGCAGTTTATTCGGGGGGGGCTCCTACAATGAGCAGTTCTTC. It is translated as CASSLFGGGSYNEQFF.

This rearrangement joins TRBV7-9 to TRBJ1-1; 9 nucleotides match TRBD1. CDR3 length: 18 amino acids. Germline CDR1 is SEHNR and CDR2 is FQNEAQ (reference sequence). J gave up 0 bases and V 0 bases, and 8 bases lay outside the gene matches. CDR3 region: CASSLALDRGRLNTEAFF. DNA for the CDR3: TGTGCCAGCAGCTTAGCCCTAGACAGGGGGAGGTTGAACACTGAAGCTTTCTTT. Full variable domain (missing parts from reference TRBV7-9 and TRBJ1-1): DTGVSQNPRHKITKRGQNVTFRCDPISEHNRLYWYRQTLGQGPEFLTYFQNEAQLEKSRLLSDRFSAERPKGSFSTLEIQRTEQGDSAMYLCASSLALDRGRLNTEAFFGQGTRLTVV.

The V and J genes are TRBV5-3 and TRBJ1-1; D is unresolved. TRBV5-3 is flagged as an ORF with uncertain function. This CDR3 region has 16 residues. The V end was cut by 1 base, the J end by 2 bases, with 15 bases between. The CDR3: CARSLSPSAPNTEAFF. CDR3 sequence (DNA): TGTGCCAGAAGCTTGTCCCCGTCAGCGCCTAACACTGAAGCTTTCTTT.

The chain carries TRBV7-9 and TRBJ2-3; 8 nucleotides agree with TRBD1. The trim removed 5 bases at V and 4 bases at J, leaving 11 bases unmatched. Germline V gene data show CDR1 as SEHNR and CDR2 as FQNEAQ (reference sequence). The length of the CDR3 is 16 residues. CDR3 in DNA: TGTGCCAGCAGCGACCCCATCAGGGGGCGTGCAGATACGCAGTATTTT. Translation gives CASSDPIRGRADTQYF.

The chain uses TRBV5-5 and TRBJ1-6; no firm D call. Trimming stripped 2 bases from V and 0 bases from J, with 12 bases between. From germline, CDR1 is SGHKS and CDR2 YYEKEE (reference sequence). This CDR3 comprises 17 residues. This CDR3 reads CASSLLGRSSYNSPLHF. CDR3 sequence (DNA): TGTGCCAGCAGCTTACTCGGCAGGAGCTCCTATAATTCACCCCTCCACTTT.